This TCR beta chain was recorded in a study of Graves' ophthalmopathy and Graves' hyperthyroidism. The germline V gene encodes CDR1 MNHEY and CDR2 SVGAGI. The CDR3 is 14 amino acids. V lost 4 bases to trimming and J lost 6 bases; unmatched junction nucleotides: 8. Amplifying from RNA transcripts, the study obtained TCR beta CDR3 regions. RT-PCR with HTBI primers came first, then second-round multiplex PCR. Via MiXCR, TCRdb re-called the multiplex PCR reads, giving one row per CDR3 protein. The repertoire holds 300,000 to 400,000 distinct CDR3 sequences, with about a sixth as singletons. This receptor was obtained from an adult man with Graves' ophthalmopathy. The gene calls are TRBV6-5 and TRBJ2-7; TRBD2 agrees at 8 bases. Sequencing used peripheral blood. In DNA form, the CDR3 reads TGTGCCAGCAGTTTAGCGGGGTTGGGGGCCGAGCAGTACTTC. Protein sequence: CASSLAGLGAEQYF.